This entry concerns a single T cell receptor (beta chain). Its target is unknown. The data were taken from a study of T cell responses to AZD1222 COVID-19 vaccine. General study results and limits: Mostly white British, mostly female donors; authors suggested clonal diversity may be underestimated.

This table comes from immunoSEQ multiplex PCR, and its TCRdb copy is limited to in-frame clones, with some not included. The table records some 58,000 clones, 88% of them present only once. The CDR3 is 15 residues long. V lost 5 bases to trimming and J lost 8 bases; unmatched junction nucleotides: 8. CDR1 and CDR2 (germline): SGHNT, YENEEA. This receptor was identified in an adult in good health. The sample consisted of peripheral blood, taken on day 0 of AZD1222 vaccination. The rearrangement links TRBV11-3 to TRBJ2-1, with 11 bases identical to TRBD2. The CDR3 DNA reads TGTGCCAGCAGCGAACTAGCGGGAGATCTCGATGAGCAGTTCTTC. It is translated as CASSELAGDLDEQFF.